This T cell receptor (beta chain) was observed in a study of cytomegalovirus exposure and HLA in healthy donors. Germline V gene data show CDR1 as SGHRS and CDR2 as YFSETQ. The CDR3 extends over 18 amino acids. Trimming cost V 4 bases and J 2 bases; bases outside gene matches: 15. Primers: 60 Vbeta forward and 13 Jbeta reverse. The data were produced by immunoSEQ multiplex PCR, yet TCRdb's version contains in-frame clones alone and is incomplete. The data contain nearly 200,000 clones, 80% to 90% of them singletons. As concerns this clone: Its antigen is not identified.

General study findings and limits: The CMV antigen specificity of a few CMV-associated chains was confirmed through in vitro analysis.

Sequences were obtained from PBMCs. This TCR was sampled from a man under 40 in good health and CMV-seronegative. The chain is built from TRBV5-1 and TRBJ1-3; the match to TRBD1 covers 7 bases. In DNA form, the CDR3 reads TGCGCCAGCAGCCCCCTCCGTCCGACAGGGACCGCTGGAAACACCATATATTTT. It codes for CASSPLRPTGTAGNTIYF.